This T cell receptor (beta chain) was identified in a study of Graves' ophthalmopathy and Graves' hyperthyroidism. Study-level background: Ophthalmopathy not arising within 18 months of follow-up defined hyperthyroidism as stable. Study-wide results and caveats: In blood, most expanded thyroid clonotypes above 0.001 frequency were also detected.

The hyperthyroidism patients had a new diagnosis of under 2 months' duration and were aged 18 to 65. Patients were left out if they had other autoimmune diseases, uncontrolled infections, pregnancy or lactation. Many counts were recorded for this clonotype. The antigen is not known. The CDR3 loop spans 14 amino acids. V lost 5 bases, J lost 4 bases, and 15 bases lay in between. CDR1 and CDR2 (germline): SEHNR, FQNEAQ (reference sequence). TCR beta CDR3 regions were amplified from RNA transcripts. Investigators did first-round RT-PCR with HTBI primers, then second-round multiplex PCR. TCRdb fed the multiplex PCR reads into MiXCR, producing one record per CDR3 protein. Here the sample spans about 1.2 million distinct CDR3 sequences, about two fifths being singletons.

The gene calls are TRBV7-9 and TRBJ2-7; possibly TRBD1 for D (6 bases). Source material: peripheral blood or thyroid tissue (not recorded which). The origin of this receptor is an adult man with Graves' hyperthyroidism. CDR3 sequence: CASSPVTGSYEQYF. The CDR3 DNA follows: TGTGCCAGCAGCCCGGTGACAGGCTCGTACGAGCAGTACTTC.